This TCR beta chain was recovered during a study of T cells after yellow fever vaccination. Study-wide points: Re-detected after boosting: most primary clones, almost 97% of CD4 and over 80% of CD8.

A process of 5'RACE template switching, which added a universal primer site and UMIs, was used to make TCR cDNA. In TCRdb, the 5' RACE reads were re-called with MiXCR into one record per CDR3 protein. The sample has roughly 320,000 distinct CDR3 sequences, over 8.5% seen once; the top ten hold over 3%. A remark on this clonotype: Its antigen is undetermined.

CDR3 length equals 15 residues. From germline, CDR1 is MNHEY and CDR2 SMNVEV (reference sequence). Unmatched junction bases numbered 9, after V lost 0 bases and J lost 8 bases. This TCR came from a man aged 18 to 29 who received the YFV17D yellow fever vaccine. Sample: CD4+ T cells sorted from PBMCs, taken 45 days after the yellow fever booster vaccination. J is TRBJ1-2 and V is TRBV27; 7 positions agree with TRBD1. The CDR3 loop is CASSLSGTVLLGYTF. The CDR3 DNA reads TGTGCCAGCAGTTTATCTGGGACAGTCCTTCTGGGCTACACCTTC.